This is a list of T cell receptor beta chains from one sample in a study of OX40 agonist ivuxolimab in advanced cancers. Clones were read by immunoSEQ multiplex PCR, and TCRdb kept only the in-frame ones, dropping some. The sample yields 50,000 to 65,000 clones, around 90% seen once. The sequencing used CD4+ or CD8+ T cells sorted from blood, collected in a trial of the OX40 agonist ivuxolimab. The origin of the receptors is an adult with an advanced solid tumor such as melanoma, head and neck, liver or kidney cancer. Each CDR3 is given with its conserved first and last residue. A D gene is named only where the DNA matches it firmly. Some rows have no size entry. The others give once, few or many, or a class for an expanded clone.

once,TRBV25-1,TRBD1,TRBJ1-1,13,TGTGCCAGCAGCCGACAGGGGCCTTCTGAAGCTTTCTTT,CASSRQGPSEAFF
NA,TRBV28,TRBD2,TRBJ2-3,16,TGTGCCAGCAGTTTAGGTTCGCTAGCGGGAACAGATACGCAGTATTTT,CASSLGSLAGTDTQYF
NA,TRBV10-2,NA,TRBJ1-2,13,TGCGCCAGCAGTGAGGGGGGCATCTATGGCTACACCTTC,CASSEGGIYGYTF
NA,TRBV6-1,NA,TRBJ2-1,12,TGTGCCAGCAGTGTTCCAGTACTTGAGCAGTTCTTC,CASSVPVLEQFF
NA,TRBV7-9,NA,TRBJ2-5,13,TGTGCCAGCAGCTTAGCGCCTTGGGAGACCCAGTACTTC,CASSLAPWETQYF
NA,TRBV30,NA,TRBJ2-2,15,TGTGCCTGGAGGGTGACTTCCGCGAACACCGGGGAGCTGTTTTTT,CAWRVTSANTGELFF
NA,TRBV19,TRBD2,TRBJ2-3,17,TGTGCCAGTAGTCCCCGGACTAGCGGGAAGATCGCAGATACGCAGTATTTT,CASSPRTSGKIADTQYF
NA,TRBV19,TRBD2,TRBJ2-1,15,TGTGCCAGTAGTAACTCGGGACTAGCGGGAGTCGAGCAGTTCTTC,CASSNSGLAGVEQFF
NA,TRBV7-8,TRBD1,TRBJ2-7,15,TGTGCCAGCAGCTTAGTACAGGGGGCGCTTTACGAGCAGTACTTC,CASSLVQGALYEQYF
NA,TRBV6-1,NA,TRBJ2-7,11,TGTGCCAGCAGTGATCAAGGAACGCAGTACTTC,CASSDQGTQYF
NA,TRBV5-4,NA,TRBJ1-2,12,TGTGCCAGCAGATCCCCAGGCTATGGCTACACCTTC,CASRSPGYGYTF
NA,TRBV7-9,TRBD2,TRBJ2-3,16,TGTGCCAGCAGCCCCCGGGGGGAAGGTAAGTCAGATACGCAGTATTTT,CASSPRGEGKSDTQYF
NA,TRBV5-1,NA,TRBJ2-5,15,TGCGCCAGCAGCCCCGTCGGGGCTCAGAGAGAGACCCAGTACTTC,CASSPVGAQRETQYF
NA,TRBV5-1,NA,TRBJ2-3,14,TGTGCCAGCAGCTTAGGACCCTACACAGATACGCAGTATTTT,CASSLGPYTDTQYF
NA,TRBV27,NA,TRBJ2-7,12,TGTGCCAGCAAGGACGGCTATAATGAGCAGTACTTC,CASKDGYNEQYF
NA,TRBV10-2,TRBD2,TRBJ2-2,15,TGCGCCAGCAGTTTACTAGCGGGAGGCACCGGGGAGCTGTTTTTT,CASSLLAGGTGELFF
NA,TRBV27,NA,TRBJ1-3,16,TGTGCCAGCACTTCCCTCAGGGGTAAAGCTGGAAACACCATATATTTT,CASTSLRGKAGNTIYF
few,TRBV6-5,NA,TRBJ2-7,11,TGTGCCAGCTCCAGGCAGTCCGAGCAGTACTTC,CASSRQSEQYF
NA,TRBV5-1,NA,TRBJ1-4,13,TGCGCCAGCAGCCCCTCGGACAGACTAGGACTGTTTTTT,CASSPSDRLGLFF
NA,TRBV2,NA,TRBJ2-5,12,TGTGCCAGCAGTACTAGCTCAGAGACCCAGTACTTC,CASSTSSETQYF
NA,TRBV7-3,TRBD2,TRBJ2-1,15,TGTGCCAGCAGCTCTGGACTAGCGGGAGTAAATGAGCAGTTCTTC,CASSSGLAGVNEQFF
NA,TRBV2,TRBD2,TRBJ2-3,14,TGTGCCAGCGGACTAGCGGACCCACCTGATACGCAGTATTTT,CASGLADPPDTQYF
NA,TRBV5-1,TRBD1,TRBJ1-1,16,TGCGCCAGCAGCTTGCGTACAGGGGGGCGGAACACTGAAGCTTTCTTT,CASSLRTGGRNTEAFF
few,TRBV11-2,TRBD2,TRBJ2-3,16,TGTGCCAGCAGCTTGGGACTAGCGTATAGCACAGATACGCAGTATTTT,CASSLGLAYSTDTQYF
NA,TRBV30,TRBD2,TRBJ2-5,14,TGTGCCTGGAGTGTACTAGCGGGCAGGGAGACCCAGTACTTC,CAWSVLAGRETQYF
NA,TRBV14,NA,TRBJ1-2,14,TGTGCCAGCAGCCAAGTTGGAGCTAACTATGGCTACACCTTC,CASSQVGANYGYTF
NA,TRBV19,TRBD1,TRBJ2-2,16,TGTGCCAGTAGTCCTGGGACAGGGAATCTAGGCGGGGAGCTGTTTTTT,CASSPGTGNLGGELFF
NA,TRBV4-1,NA,TRBJ1-4,15,TGCGCCAGGGGGGGGTCCCGACTTTCGTATGAAAAACTGTTTTTT,CARGGSRLSYEKLFF
NA,TRBV7-2,TRBD2,TRBJ2-7,15,TGTGCCAGCAGCCGATCGGCTAGCGGGAGTTTCGAGCAGTACTTC,CASSRSASGSFEQYF
few,TRBV10-3,TRBD2,TRBJ2-7,13,TGTGCCTCAGGACTAGCGGGAGCTTGGGAGCAGTACTTC,CASGLAGAWEQYF
NA,TRBV15,TRBD1,TRBJ2-1,15,TGTGCCACCAGCAGAGGGGGACAGGGAAGGGGTGAGCAGTTCTTC,CATSRGGQGRGEQFF
few,TRBV28,NA,TRBJ2-5,15,TGTGCCAGCAGCCCTCAAGGACTATTAACGGAGACCCAGTACTTC,CASSPQGLLTETQYF